The rows below give T cell receptor beta chains drawn from one sample of a study of cytomegalovirus exposure and HLA in healthy donors. Data came from immunoSEQ multiplex PCR; TCRdb stores just in-frame clones and leaves some out. This table has around 150,000 clones, about three quarters appearing once. The sequenced material came from PBMCs. The receptors were gathered from a female donor in good health and CMV-seronegative. Both conserved end residues are part of each CDR3. A D gene is named only where the DNA matches it firmly. Size is omitted from some rows. Given values are once, few, many or a class for expanded clones.

D,size,J,V,CDR3,DNA
TRBD1,NA,TRBJ1-2,TRBV6-6,CASRLLQGNYGYTF,TGTGCCAGCAGGCTACTACAGGGGAACTATGGCTACACCTTC
TRBD2,once,TRBJ2-7,TRBV13,CASSSSGGFYYEQYF,TGTGCCAGCAGCTCCAGCGGGGGCTTTTACTACGAGCAGTACTTC
NA,NA,TRBJ2-7,TRBV28,CASSLTGNYYEQYF,TGTGCCAGCAGTTTGACGGGGAATTACTACGAGCAGTACTTC
NA,NA,TRBJ2-7,TRBV5-4,CASSHQATYEQYF,TGTGCCAGCAGCCACCAGGCCACCTACGAGCAGTACTTC
NA,NA,TRBJ1-3,TRBV27,CASSLRGPAGNTIYF,TGTGCCAGCAGTTTGCGGGGCCCGGCTGGAAACACCATATATTTT
TRBD1,once,TRBJ2-1,TRBV13,CASSPAPGTGGYNEQFF,TGTGCCAGCAGCCCGGCCCCCGGGACAGGGGGTTACAATGAGCAGTTCTTC
NA,NA,TRBJ1-1,TRBV7-9,CASSEMNTEAFF,TGTGCCAGCAGCGAGATGAACACTGAAGCTTTCTTT
TRBD1,NA,TRBJ1-5,TRBV5-5,CASSVGTGVGNQPQHF,TGTGCCAGCAGCGTCGGGACAGGCGTAGGAAATCAGCCCCAGCATTTT
TRBD2,NA,TRBJ2-5,TRBV4-1,CASSQQQRGGPETQYF,TGCGCCAGCAGCCAACAACAGCGGGGGGGTCCCGAGACCCAGTACTTC
TRBD1,NA,TRBJ1-3,TRBV2,CASSRTGGNTIYF,TGTGCCAGCAGTCGGACAGGGGGGAACACCATATATTTT
TRBD2,NA,TRBJ2-3,TRBV18,CASSQWTSSTDTQYF,TGTGCCAGCTCACAATGGACTAGTAGCACAGATACGCAGTATTTT
TRBD1,NA,TRBJ1-2,TRBV5-1,CASSRGTGWDGYTF,TGCGCCAGCAGCCGGGGGACAGGGTGGGATGGCTACACCTTC
TRBD1,few,TRBJ1-1,TRBV18,CASSPPKGQGGTEAFF,TGTGCCAGCTCACCACCGAAGGGACAGGGAGGGACTGAAGCTTTCTTT
TRBD1,NA,TRBJ1-1,TRBV9,CASSVGQGGNTEAFF,TGTGCCAGCAGCGTAGGACAGGGGGGTAACACTGAAGCTTTCTTT
TRBD2,NA,TRBJ2-2,TRBV4-1,CASSHPGLAGFPNTGELFF,TGCGCCAGCAGCCACCCGGGACTAGCGGGATTTCCGAACACCGGGGAGCTGTTTTTT
NA,NA,TRBJ2-5,TRBV5-1,CASSLAQPQETQYF,TGCGCCAGCAGCTTGGCACAGCCACAGGAGACCCAGTACTTC
TRBD2,NA,TRBJ2-1,TRBV11-2,CASSLVGGGAGEQFF,TGTGCCAGCAGCTTAGTTGGCGGGGGGGCGGGGGAACAGTTCTTC
NA,NA,TRBJ2-7,TRBV21-1,CASSKGSGQGDEQYF,TGTGCCAGCAGCAAAGGAAGCGGACAGGGGGACGAGCAGTACTTC
NA,few,TRBJ2-1,TRBV27,CASSLRSLPHEQFF,TGTGCCAGCAGTTTACGGTCTCTGCCTCATGAGCAGTTCTTC
TRBD2,NA,TRBJ2-4,TRBV5-1,CASSLTSVGKNIQYF,TGCGCCAGCAGCTTGACTAGCGTAGGCAAAAACATTCAGTACTTC
TRBD2,once,TRBJ2-7,TRBV5-1,CASSPTSGGPYEQYF,TGCGCCAGCAGCCCAACTAGCGGGGGGCCCTACGAGCAGTACTTC
NA,NA,TRBJ2-2,TRBV7-2,CASSFRGDFTGELFF,TGTGCCAGCAGCTTCCGCGGGGACTTCACCGGGGAGCTGTTTTTT
TRBD2,NA,TRBJ2-1,TRBV11-1,CASSLRLAGVDEQFF,TGTGCCAGCAGCCTCAGACTAGCGGGGGTTGATGAGCAGTTCTTC
NA,few,TRBJ2-3,TRBV29-1,CSVDEPRDTQYF,TGCAGCGTTGACGAACCTCGGGATACGCAGTATTTT
NA,few,TRBJ2-5,TRBV6-5,CASSRTSQETQYF,TGTGCCAGCAGTCGCACTTCGCAAGAGACCCAGTACTTC
TRBD1,NA,TRBJ2-7,TRBV18,CASSSRRPGQGSYEQYF,TGTGCCAGCTCATCCAGACGCCCGGGACAGGGCTCCTACGAGCAGTACTTC
NA,NA,TRBJ1-3,TRBV15,CATSRGQGLRNTIYF,TGTGCCACCAGCAGAGGTCAGGGGTTGAGAAACACCATATATTTT
TRBD2,NA,TRBJ2-7,TRBV4-2,CASSQGPGLAYEQYF,TGTGCCAGCAGCCAAGGCCCGGGACTAGCTTACGAGCAGTACTTC
TRBD2,NA,TRBJ2-7,TRBV9,CASSVTSGNYYEQYF,TGTGCCAGCAGCGTCACTAGCGGGAACTACTACGAGCAGTACTTC
TRBD1,NA,TRBJ1-1,TRBV7-3,CASSSRQGAGNTEAFF,TGTGCCAGCAGCTCTCGACAGGGGGCGGGAAACACTGAAGCTTTCTTT
TRBD1,NA,TRBJ1-3,TRBV5-6,CASTYMDREGNTIYF,TGTGCCAGCACCTATATGGACAGGGAGGGAAACACCATATATTTT